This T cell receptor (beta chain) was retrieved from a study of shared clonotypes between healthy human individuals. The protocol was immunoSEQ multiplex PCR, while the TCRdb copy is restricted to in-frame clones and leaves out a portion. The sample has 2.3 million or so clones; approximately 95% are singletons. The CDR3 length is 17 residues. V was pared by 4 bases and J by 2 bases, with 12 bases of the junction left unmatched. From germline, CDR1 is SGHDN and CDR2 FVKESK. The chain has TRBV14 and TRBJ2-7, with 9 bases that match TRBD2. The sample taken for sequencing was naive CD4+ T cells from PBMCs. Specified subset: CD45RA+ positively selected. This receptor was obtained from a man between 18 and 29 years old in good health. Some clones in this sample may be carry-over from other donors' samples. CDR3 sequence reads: CASSRKPGTSRAYEQYF. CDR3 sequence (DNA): TGTGCCAGCAGCCGGAAACCCGGGACTAGCCGAGCCTACGAGCAGTACTTC.